Each of the 14 T cell receptor beta chains below was sequenced from the same sample in a study of vaccination and CD4 T cells after COVID-19 (dated 2022 in TCRdb). Receptors were amplified or captured by PCR. Instrument on record: Illumina iSeq 100. In-frame beta chains were kept once TCRdb had trimmed the public reads at Q25 with fastp and called clones with MiXCR. Duplicate CDR3 protein sequences are folded into a single record with the most common DNA and genes. This sample has 20,000 to 25,000 distinct CDR3 sequences in its table, and about three fifths of those were observed once. The leading ten clones occupy approximately 1.1% of the sample. The sample was CD4+ T cells from blood, taken before SARS-CoV-2 vaccination. These receptors were obtained from a human donor who had recovered from COVID-19.

This chain joins TRBV10-1 and TRBJ2-2; 7 bases are a match to TRBD1. The length of the CDR3 is 15 residues. Trimming at V came to 0 bases and at J to 7 bases, leaving 5 bases not matched to a gene. Germline lookup yields CDR1 WNHNN and CDR2 SYGVQD (reference sequence). The CDR3 DNA follows: TGCGCCAGCAGTGAGTCCGGGACAGCCAGCGGGGAGCTGTTTTTT. Encoded protein: CASSESGTASGELFF.

Notes on this clonotype: One end of the junction is discordant with germline, which a read error may explain. This sequence joins TRBV15 and TRBJ2-4; a weak D match, TRBD1 (6 bases). Germline V gene sequence: CDR1 LNHNV, CDR2 YYDKDF (reference sequence). CDR3 length: 11 residues. CDR3 sequence reads: CATSRGDIQCF. CDR3 in DNA: TGTGCCACCAGCAGGGGGGACATTCAGTGCTTC.

This chain links TRBV6-2 or TRBV6-3 with TRBJ1-1, with 7 bases aligning to TRBD1. The germline V gene has CDR1 MNHEY and CDR2 SVGEGT. V shed 4 bases, J shed 0 bases, and the junction held 5 bases outside the gene matches. The CDR3 loop spans 15 amino acids. The CDR3 bases are TGTGCCAGCAGTTTGGACAGGTCGTTGAACACTGAAGCTTTCTTT. Translated, it gives CASSLDRSLNTEAFF.

The rearrangement uses TRBV7-2 and TRBJ2-3; 9 nucleotides match TRBD2. CDR3 length: 15 amino acids. Trimming took 3 bases from V and 6 from J; bases not matched to a gene: 7. Per germline, CDR1 SGHTA and CDR2 FQGNSA. The CDR3 here is CASSLILAGMDTQYF. The DNA of the CDR3 is TGTGCCAGCAGCTTGATTCTAGCGGGAATGGATACGCAGTATTTT.

The chain employs TRBV25-1 and TRBJ2-3; D is ambiguous. This CDR3 spans 12 amino acids. Germline values: CDR1 MGHDK, CDR2 SYGVNS. V lost 2 bases and J lost 2, with 2 bases in between. This CDR3 reads CASSEVTDTQYF. In DNA, the CDR3 is TGTGCCAGCAGTGAAGTCACAGATACGCAGTATTTT.

V is TRBV4-1 and J is TRBJ2-7, with 8 nucleotides matching TRBD2. In germline, CDR1 is MGHRA, CDR2 YSYEKL. CDR3 length: 17 amino acids. The ends lost 4 bases at V and 5 bases at J; junction bases unmatched: 16. The CDR3: CASSRELAAAPLDEQYF. The CDR3 DNA reads as TGCGCCAGCAGCCGAGAACTAGCGGCAGCTCCCTTAGACGAGCAGTACTTC.

This clonotype has a handful of counts. The rearrangement uses TRBV20-1 and TRBJ2-2; unclear D gene. V was clipped by 6 bases and J by 6 bases, with 17 bases between them. The germline V gene has CDR1 DFQATT and CDR2 SNEGSKA (reference sequence). This CDR3 is 14 amino acids long. The CDR3 sequence is CSAVQSSSSGELFF. Here the CDR3 DNA reads TGCAGTGCCGTACAATCATCTAGTTCCGGGGAGCTGTTTTTT.

The chain has TRBV18 and TRBJ1-1, with no clear D. Germline V gives CDR1 KGHSH, CDR2 LQKENI. The length of the CDR3 is 12 residues. Deletions cut 1 base from V and 5 bases from J, with 5 bases between. CDR3 coding DNA: TGTGCCAGCTCACCACAGAAGACTGAAGCTTTCTTT. It codes for CASSPQKTEAFF.

This clonotype was recorded a few times. The rearrangement joins TRBV6-1 to TRBJ2-4; no reliable D call. V was pared by 3 bases and J by 1 base, with 4 bases between. The CDR3 is 13 amino acids. Germline CDR1 MNHNS, CDR2 SASEGT. The CDR3, as DNA: TGTGCCAGCAGTGATCCGGCCAAAAACATTCAGTACTTC. Translation: CASSDPAKNIQYF.

This clonotype was observed a few times. This chain's CDR3 is CASTLRRDYNEQFF. For the CDR3, the DNA is TGTGCCAGCACCCTCCGCCGGGACTACAATGAGCAGTTCTTC. The chain couples TRBV6-2 or TRBV6-3 to TRBJ2-1; perhaps TRBD2 as D (5 bases). CDR1 is MNHEY, CDR2 SVGEGT, per germline. CDR3 length equals 14 residues. Trimming removed 7 bases from V and 3 bases from J, with 13 bases in between.

The chain joins TRBV2 to TRBJ2-7, with 8 bases aligning to TRBD1. Unmatched junction bases numbered 11, after V lost 6 bases and J lost 1 base. Germline CDR1 and CDR2: SNHLY and FYNNEI. This CDR3 is 16 amino acids long. The CDR3 reads CASRGDRGRGSYEQYF. CDR3 sequence (DNA): TGTGCCAGCAGAGGAGACAGGGGCCGAGGGTCCTACGAGCAGTACTTC.

This chain joins TRBV6-5 and TRBJ1-5; D is possibly TRBD1 (5 bases). V lost 3 bases to trimming and J lost 0 bases, with 9 bases between them. Germline V gene lookup returns CDR1 MNHEY and CDR2 SVGAGI. The CDR3 covers 15 residues. CDR3 protein: CASSYRGDSNQPQHF. The CDR3 region has the DNA TGTGCCAGCAGTTATCGGGGGGATAGCAATCAGCCCCAGCATTTT.

A few counts support this clonotype. The chain is built from TRBV20-1 and TRBJ1-2, with D possibly TRBD1 on 5 matching bases. Germline assignment: CDR1 DFQATT and CDR2 SNEGSKA (reference sequence). V was cut by 5 bases and J by 8 bases, with 18 bases left in between. CDR3 size: 13 residues. CDR3 nucleotides: TGCAGTGCTCGTTTTCCGGGACGGGAGGGCTACACCTTC. This sequence encodes CSARFPGREGYTF.

This chain uses TRBV11-2 with TRBJ2-7, with D possibly called TRBD1 or TRBD2 (5 bases each). Trimming removed 5 bases from V and 6 bases from J, with 23 bases in between. The CDR3 covers 16 residues. Germline loops: CDR1 SGHAT, CDR2 FQNNGV. The CDR3, as DNA: TGTGCCAGCAGCCTACTAAGGGGTCCGAGAGGGGTCGAGCAGTACTTC. It encodes CASSLLRGPRGVEQYF.